This is a list of T cell receptor beta chains from one sample in a study of cytomegalovirus exposure and HLA in healthy donors. Profiling relied on immunoSEQ multiplex PCR, and the TCRdb table lists in-frame clones only, not all of them. Of around 190,000 clones in the sample, 79% were seen once. The specimen was PBMCs. The receptors stem from a woman in her late teens or twenties in good health and CMV-seronegative. Both conserved end residues are part of each CDR3. The order of the fields is clone size, V gene, J gene, D gene, CDR3 protein, CDR3 DNA. A D gene is named only where the DNA matches it firmly. The size field is filled for only some rows; it gives once, few, many or a size class.

>few|TRBV18|TRBJ1-5|TRBD1
CASSPVGQGLDQPQHF
TGTGCCAGCTCACCGGTGGGACAGGGGCTCGATCAGCCCCAGCATTTT
>few|TRBV27|TRBJ1-1|TRBD1
CASSIQGSNTEAFF
TGTGCCAGCAGCATACAGGGGTCGAACACTGAAGCTTTCTTT
>.|TRBV9|TRBJ2-1|TRBD2
CASSVGGGRAGNEQFF
TGTGCCAGCAGCGTAGGGGGCGGGAGGGCAGGCAATGAGCAGTTCTTC
>.|TRBV30|TRBJ1-4|.
CAWSSGGNEKLFF
TGTGCCTGGAGCTCGGGGGGCAACGAAAAACTGTTTTTT
>.|TRBV6-4|TRBJ1-6|.
CASSEREGRSPLHF
TGTGCCAGCAGTGAGAGGGAGGGTAGGTCACCCCTCCACTTT
>.|TRBV27|TRBJ1-4|TRBD1
CASSRFWQGENEKLFF
TGTGCCAGCAGTAGATTTTGGCAGGGGGAAAATGAAAAACTGTTTTTT
>few|TRBV5-1|TRBJ2-1|TRBD2
CASSSPSGNSYNEQFF
TGCGCCAGCAGTTCACCTAGCGGGAACTCCTACAATGAGCAGTTCTTC
>.|TRBV27|TRBJ1-5|.
CASSPDSGQPQHF
TGTGCCAGCAGTCCCGACAGCGGGCAGCCCCAGCATTTT
>.|TRBV28|TRBJ2-7|TRBD1
CASSYRGEFDEQYF
TGTGCCAGCAGTTACAGGGGGGAGTTCGACGAGCAGTACTTC
>.|TRBV11-2|TRBJ2-3|.
CASTPGGGGTDTQYF
TGTGCCAGCACCCCCGGCGGGGGCGGTACAGATACGCAGTATTTT
>.|TRBV5-1|TRBJ2-2|TRBD2
CASSPTSGNTGELFF
TGCGCCAGCAGTCCGACTAGCGGGAACACCGGGGAGCTGTTTTTT
>.|TRBV10-2|TRBJ1-6|TRBD1
CASSGPGQHNSPLHF
TGCGCCAGCAGCGGACCGGGACAGCATAATTCACCCCTCCACTTT
>.|TRBV19|TRBJ1-2|TRBD1
CASSSLDRGYGYTF
TGTGCCAGTAGCTCTCTGGACAGGGGATATGGCTACACCTTC
>.|TRBV10-1|TRBJ2-7|.
CASSEFSEGSYEQYF
TGCGCCAGCAGTGAGTTTTCGGAGGGGTCCTACGAGCAGTACTTC
>few|TRBV5-1|TRBJ2-1|TRBD2
CASSLDFSGGTNEQFF
TGCGCCAGCAGCTTGGATTTTAGCGGGGGGACCAATGAGCAGTTCTTC
>.|TRBV7-9|TRBJ2-7|TRBD2
CASSLGSGVLEQYF
TGTGCCAGCAGCTTGGGTAGCGGGGTACTCGAGCAGTACTTC
>.|TRBV9|TRBJ2-3|TRBD2
CASSVGLAGGTDTQYF
TGTGCCAGCAGCGTGGGACTAGCGGGGGGCACAGATACGCAGTATTTT
>.|TRBV19|TRBJ1-1|.
CASSIAGAVTEAFF
TGTGCCAGTAGTATAGCAGGGGCCGTAACTGAAGCTTTCTTT
>few|TRBV6-4|TRBJ2-3|TRBD2
CASSDSSGGDTDTQYF
TGTGCCAGCAGTGACAGTAGCGGGGGAGACACAGATACGCAGTATTTT
>.|TRBV30|TRBJ2-7|TRBD2
CAWSVLATYEQYF
TGTGCCTGGAGTGTACTAGCGACCTACGAGCAGTACTTC
>.|TRBV19|TRBJ1-6|.
CASSIRGGSTRNNSPLHF
TGTGCCAGTAGTATACGGGGAGGCTCCACGAGAAATAATTCACCCCTCCACTTT
>.|TRBV29-1|TRBJ2-1|TRBD2
CSASGTTYNEQFF
TGCAGCGCATCGGGGACTACTTACAATGAGCAGTTCTTC
>.|TRBV19|TRBJ2-7|.
CASTPRGGTNTYEQYF
TGTGCCAGTACCCCACGAGGGGGGACTAATACCTACGAGCAGTACTTC
>.|TRBV6-6|TRBJ2-7|TRBD2
CASSPTSGGGYEQYF
TGTGCCAGCAGTCCCACTAGCGGGGGCGGCTACGAGCAGTACTTC
>.|TRBV9|TRBJ1-2|.
CASSAGILDSNYGYTF
TGTGCCAGCAGCGCCGGTATATTGGACAGTAACTATGGCTACACCTTC
>.|TRBV7-9|TRBJ1-2|TRBD1
CASSLVVDRGHDYGYTF
TGTGCCAGCAGCTTAGTGGTGGACAGGGGGCATGACTATGGCTACACCTTC
>.|TRBV13|TRBJ1-3|.
CASSLGLRQANTIYF
TGTGCCAGCAGCTTAGGCCTTCGGCAGGCGAACACCATATATTTT
>.|TRBV5-1|TRBJ2-5|TRBD2
CASSQGLARYQETQYF
TGCGCCAGCAGCCAGGGACTAGCGCGGTACCAAGAGACCCAGTACTTC
>.|TRBV27|TRBJ1-3|.
CASSLRQTRNTIYF
TGTGCCAGCAGTTTAAGGCAGACGAGGAACACCATATATTTT
>.|TRBV10-2|TRBJ2-1|.
CASSESQAGLNEQFF
TGCGCCAGCAGTGAGTCTCAGGCAGGGTTAAATGAGCAGTTCTTC
>.|TRBV6-5|TRBJ1-1|.
CASSARGNTEAFF
TGTGCCAGCAGTGCCAGGGGGAACACTGAAGCTTTCTTT
>.|TRBV14|TRBJ2-2|TRBD1
CASRPGQEVFPRPGELFF
TGTGCCAGCAGGCCTGGACAGGAAGTGTTCCCGCGGCCCGGGGAGCTGTTTTTT
>.|TRBV6-1|TRBJ1-3|.
CASSEGPWGVKNTIYF
TGTGCCAGCAGTGAAGGACCGTGGGGCGTAAAAAACACCATATATTTT
>.|TRBV27|TRBJ1-5|TRBD1
CASSPRDRGNQPQHF
TGTGCCAGCAGTCCCCGGGACAGGGGGAATCAGCCCCAGCATTTT
>.|TRBV28|TRBJ2-3|.
CASSGDTQYF
TGTGCCAGCAGCGGAGATACGCAGTATTTT
>.|TRBV5-1|TRBJ2-5|.
CASSLGDYQGFQETQYF
TGCGCCAGCAGCTTGGGGGACTACCAGGGGTTCCAAGAGACCCAGTACTTC
>.|TRBV27|TRBJ2-1|TRBD2
CASSPWTSGYNEQFF
TGTGCCAGCAGTCCGTGGACTAGCGGATACAATGAGCAGTTCTTC
>.|TRBV19|TRBJ1-5|TRBD1
CASSQDRGLGGQPQHF
TGTGCCAGTAGTCAAGACAGGGGTTTAGGGGGTCAGCCCCAGCATTTT
>few|TRBV27|TRBJ1-5|TRBD1
CASSPVQGNQPQHF
TGTGCCAGCAGTCCAGTACAGGGGAATCAGCCCCAGCATTTT
>.|TRBV9|TRBJ1-2|.
CASSVDVRDYGYTF
TGTGCCAGCAGCGTAGACGTCCGGGACTATGGCTACACCTTC
>.|TRBV7-9|TRBJ2-2|.
CASSQTLLNTGELFF
TGTGCCAGCAGCCAGACATTATTGAACACCGGGGAGCTGTTTTTT
>.|TRBV7-6|TRBJ2-1|.
CASSRVGGPYNEQFF
TGTGCCAGCAGCCGCGTCGGGGGGCCCTACAATGAGCAGTTCTTC
>few|TRBV11-1|TRBJ2-1|TRBD2
CASSLERGYNEQFF
TGTGCCAGCAGCTTGGAGCGGGGGTACAATGAGCAGTTCTTC